This T cell receptor beta chain was identified during a study of early T cells in non-severe SARS-CoV-2 infection. Study-level information: With bulk RNA from unsorted whole blood as input, sequencing yielded unpaired chains.

Attached unique molecular identifiers marked individual cDNA molecules. Each CDR3 protein is one row after TCRdb ran MiXCR on the 5' RACE reads. The sample contains almost 30,000 distinct CDR3 sequences, roughly 5% of which appear only once. Whole-study findings and limits: The matching step, a VDJdb search, favored anti-spike CD8 responses and missed private and CD4 specificities.

In this sample, this clonotype turned up a few times. The antigen remains undetermined. Germline CDR1 reads MNHNS; CDR2 reads SASEGT. The CDR3 length is 14 residues. The junction had 3 bases not matched to a gene; V was cut back by 2 bases and J by 2 bases. This clonotype was sampled from an adult who was a healthcare worker with PCR-confirmed SARS-CoV-2 infection or an uninfected control (not recorded which). The material sequenced was whole blood. The V and J genes are TRBV6-1 and TRBJ2-7; 7 bases map to TRBD1. CDR3 DNA: TGTGCCAGCAGTGAACGGGACAGTACCTACGAGCAGTACTTC. It specifies CASSERDSTYEQYF.